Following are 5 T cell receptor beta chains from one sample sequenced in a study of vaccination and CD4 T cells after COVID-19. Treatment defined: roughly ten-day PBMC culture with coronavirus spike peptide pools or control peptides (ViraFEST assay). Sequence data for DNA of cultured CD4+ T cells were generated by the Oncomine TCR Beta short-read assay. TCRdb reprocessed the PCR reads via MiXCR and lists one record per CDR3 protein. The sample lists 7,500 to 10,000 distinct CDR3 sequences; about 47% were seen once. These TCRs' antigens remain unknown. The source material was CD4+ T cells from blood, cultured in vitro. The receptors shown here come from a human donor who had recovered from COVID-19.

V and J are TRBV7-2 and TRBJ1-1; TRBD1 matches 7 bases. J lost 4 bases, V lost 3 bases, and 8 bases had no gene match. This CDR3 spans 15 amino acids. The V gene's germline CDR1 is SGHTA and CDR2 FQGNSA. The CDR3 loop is CASSFRQGGGTEAFF. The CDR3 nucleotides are TGTGCCAGCAGCTTCCGACAGGGAGGTGGCACTGAAGCTTTCTTT.

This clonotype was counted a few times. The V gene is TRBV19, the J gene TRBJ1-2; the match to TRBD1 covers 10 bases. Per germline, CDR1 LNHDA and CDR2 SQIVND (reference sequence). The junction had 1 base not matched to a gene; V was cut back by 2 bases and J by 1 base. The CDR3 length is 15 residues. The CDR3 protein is CASSIRDRGNYGYTF. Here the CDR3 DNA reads TGTGCCAGTAGTATACGGGACAGGGGTAACTATGGCTACACCTTC.

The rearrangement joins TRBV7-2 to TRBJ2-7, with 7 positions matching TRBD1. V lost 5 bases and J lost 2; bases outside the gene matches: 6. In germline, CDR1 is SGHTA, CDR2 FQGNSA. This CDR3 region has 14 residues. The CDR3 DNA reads TGTGCCAGCAGCCGAGGGGGCGGCGCCTACGAGCAGTACTTC. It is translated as CASSRGGGAYEQYF.

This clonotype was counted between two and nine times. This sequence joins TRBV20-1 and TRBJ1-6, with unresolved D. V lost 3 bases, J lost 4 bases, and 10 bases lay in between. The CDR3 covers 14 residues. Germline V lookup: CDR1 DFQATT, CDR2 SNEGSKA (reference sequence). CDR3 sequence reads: CSASPPLYNSPLHF. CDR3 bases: TGCAGTGCTAGCCCCCCTCTATATAATTCACCCCTCCACTTT.

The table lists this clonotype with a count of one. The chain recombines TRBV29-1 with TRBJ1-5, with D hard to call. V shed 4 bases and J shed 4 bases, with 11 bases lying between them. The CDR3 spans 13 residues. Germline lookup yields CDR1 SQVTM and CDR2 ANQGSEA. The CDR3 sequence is CSVVISSNQPQHF. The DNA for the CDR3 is TGCAGCGTTGTGATAAGTAGTAATCAGCCCCAGCATTTT.